The 27 T cell receptor beta chains below all came from one sample that was sequenced in a study of cytomegalovirus exposure and HLA in healthy donors. PCR used 60 Vbeta primers and 13 Jbeta primers. Clones were read by immunoSEQ multiplex PCR, and TCRdb kept only the in-frame ones, dropping some. The sample holds about 150,000 clones, less than 80% seen once. Sequenced material: PBMCs. The receptors were sampled from a man younger than 40 in good health and CMV-seronegative.

V and J are TRBV5-1 and TRBJ1-4; 8 bases are shared with TRBD1. The CDR3 extends over 14 amino acids. Losses at the gene ends were 4 bases for V and 7 bases for J; bases not matched to a gene: 6. Germline-derived CDR1 and CDR2 are SGHRS and YFSETQ. Written as DNA, the CDR3 is TGCGCCAGCAGCCCTGGACAGGGAACTGAAAAACTGTTTTTT. Translating it yields CASSPGQGTEKLFF.

The chain has TRBV25-1 and TRBJ2-7; 13 bases agree with TRBD2. The V gene end was trimmed by 4 bases and the J gene end by 3 bases; junction bases not matched to a gene: 6. Germline-derived CDR1 and CDR2 are MGHDK and SYGVNS. This CDR3 is built from 16 residues. This CDR3 reads CASSVPLAGGHYEQYF. The CDR3 coding sequence is TGTGCCAGCAGTGTACCACTAGCGGGGGGGCACTACGAGCAGTACTTC.

This clone was observed a handful of times. Different DNA sequences within this sample yield the same CDR3. CDR3 in DNA: TGTGCCAGCAGTTTATATTCAGGGACAGGCGGCTCCTACGAGCAGTACTTC. It translates to CASSLYSGTGGSYEQYF. V is TRBV28 and J is TRBJ2-7, with 8 bases aligning to TRBD1. CDR3 length: 17 amino acids. In germline, CDR1 is MDHEN, CDR2 SYDVKM. With V trimmed by 1 base and J by 0 bases, 8 bases remained unmatched.

The chain is built from TRBV5-1 and TRBJ2-3; D unclear. Germline V gives CDR1 SGHRS, CDR2 YFSETQ. V gave up 0 bases and J gave up 0 bases, with 8 bases separating them. The CDR3 loop spans 15 amino acids. In DNA, the CDR3 is TGCGCCAGCAGCTTGGTGGGCTATAGCACAGATACGCAGTATTTT. Translated: CASSLVGYSTDTQYF.

The chain uses TRBV19 and TRBJ2-3, with a possible D match to TRBD2 (6 bases). The CDR3 loop spans 13 amino acids. Per germline, CDR1 LNHDA and CDR2 SQIVND (reference sequence). Trimming pared 10 bases from V and 1 base from J, leaving 12 bases between. This CDR3 is CAIRDSRTDTQYF. As DNA, the CDR3 is TGTGCCATTCGGGACTCCCGCACAGATACGCAGTATTTT.

This sequence joins TRBV7-2 and TRBJ2-1; tentatively, D is TRBD1 (6 bases). The CDR3 runs to 13 residues. Trimming took 10 bases from V and 3 from J, leaving 13 bases between them. Germline V gene data show CDR1 as SGHTA and CDR2 as FQGNSA. CDR3 residues: CATGTPYYNEQFF. CDR3 sequence (DNA): TGTGCCACGGGGACACCTTACTACAATGAGCAGTTCTTC. Full variable domain (remainder filled in from reference TRBV7-2 and TRBJ2-1): GAGVSQSPSNKVTEKGKDVELRCDPISGHTALYWYRQSLGQGLEFLIYFQGNSAPDKSGLPSDRFSAERTGGSVSTLTIQRTQQEDSAVYLCATGTPYYNEQFFGPGTRLTVL.

A few counts support this clone. The V and J genes are TRBV6-6 and TRBJ1-4, with TRBD1 identical over 7 bases. Germline V gene lookup returns CDR1 MNHNY and CDR2 SVGAGI (reference sequence). CDR3 length equals 16 residues. V shed 6 bases, J shed 0 bases, and the junction held 7 bases outside the gene matches. CDR3 bases: TGTGCCAGCAGCTTGGGACAGAGTTCAACTAATGAAAAACTGTTTTTT. Translated: CASSLGQSSTNEKLFF.

The CDR3 region is CASSSSSRDRGQPQHF. The CDR3 DNA reads TGTGCCAGCAGCTCCTCCTCCAGAGACAGGGGTCAGCCCCAGCATTTT. This chain connects TRBV13 to TRBJ1-5; 8 bases line up with TRBD1. The V segment lost 4 bases and the J segment 6 bases; nucleotides outside the gene matches: 11. CDR1 PRHDT and CDR2 FYEKMQ come from the germline V gene (reference sequence). The CDR3 is made up of 16 amino acids.

The V call is TRBV13, the J call TRBJ1-2, with a possible D match to TRBD1 (5 bases). Germline V gene sequence: CDR1 PRHDT, CDR2 FYEKMQ (reference sequence). V was pared by 2 bases and J by 8 bases, with 18 bases between. The CDR3 sequence is 15 residues long. The CDR3 DNA reads as TGTGCCAGCAGCTTACGGGGCTACGGGGCGGGAGGCTACACCTTC. It encodes CASSLRGYGAGGYTF.

The chain carries TRBV6-1 and TRBJ2-4, with D maybe TRBD1 (5 bases). The V gene's germline CDR1 is MNHNS and CDR2 SASEGT. The V end was cut by 6 bases, the J end by 8 bases, with 17 bases between. The length of the CDR3 is 14 residues. CDR3: CASSDPAIGDIQYF. In nucleotides, the CDR3 is TGTGCCAGCAGCGATCCGGCGATAGGGGACATTCAGTACTTC.

A few counts support this clone. The V gene is TRBV7-2, the J gene TRBJ2-3, with D hard to call. V lost 5 bases and J 2 bases, leaving 5 bases between the germline ends. The germline V gene encodes CDR1 SGHTA and CDR2 FQGNSA. This CDR3 has 12 residues. The CDR3 nucleotides read TGTGCCAGCAGCCAATTCACAGATACGCAGTATTTT. This encodes CASSQFTDTQYF. Full variable domain (rest looked up from reference TRBV7-2 and TRBJ2-3): GAGVSQSPSNKVTEKGKDVELRCDPISGHTALYWYRQSLGQGLEFLIYFQGNSAPDKSGLPSDRFSAERTGGSVSTLTIQRTQQEDSAVYLCASSQFTDTQYFGPGTRLTVL.

This clone was detected only a few times. The chain employs TRBV19 and TRBJ1-2; the D gene is possibly TRBD1 (6 bases). Trimming shortened V by 3 bases and J by 6 bases, and 8 bases separated the two germline ends. The CDR3 loop spans 12 amino acids. CDR1 and CDR2 (germline): LNHDA, SQIVND (reference sequence). The CDR3 DNA sequence: TGTGCCAGTAGTATCCCAGGGGATGGCTACACCTTC. Translating gives CASSIPGDGYTF.

The chain is built from TRBV19 and TRBJ1-6; a weak D match, TRBD1 (5 bases). The length of the CDR3 is 14 residues. V was shortened by 3 bases and J by 8 bases, with 11 bases between the two germline ends. Germline assignment: CDR1 LNHDA and CDR2 SQIVND (reference sequence). CDR3 loop: CASSIGGRDSPLHF. In DNA form, the CDR3 reads TGTGCCAGTAGTATCGGGGGTCGGGATTCACCCCTCCACTTT.

CDR3 DNA sequence: TGTGCCAGCAGCCCAGGGGGCGATTATCAGCCCCAGCATTTT. Translating it yields CASSPGGDYQPQHF. V and J are TRBV28 and TRBJ1-5; 8 bases line up with TRBD1. This CDR3 comprises 14 residues. The trim removed 6 bases at V and 5 bases at J, leaving 6 bases unmatched. The germline CDR1 and CDR2 sequences are MDHEN and SYDVKM.

V usage is TRBV9 and J usage is TRBJ2-2; the D gene is possibly TRBD2 (6 bases). Trimming removed 4 bases at V and 4 bases at J, with 17 bases between. Germline CDR1 SGDLS, CDR2 YYNGEE. CDR3 length: 16 residues. The CDR3 loop is CASSFSGARGTGELFF. The CDR3 region has the DNA TGTGCCAGCAGCTTTAGCGGCGCCCGGGGCACCGGGGAGCTGTTTTTT.

This sequence joins TRBV7-3 and TRBJ2-1; 12 bases agree with TRBD2. The V segment lost 5 bases and the J segment 10 bases; nucleotides outside the gene matches: 6. Germline CDR1 reads SGHTA; CDR2 reads FQGTGA. There are 14 residues in the CDR3. CDR3 sequence: CASSASGGAREQFF. The CDR3 DNA is TGTGCCAGCAGCGCTAGCGGGGGGGCCCGAGAGCAGTTCTTC.

The genes are TRBV29-1 and TRBJ1-1, with TRBD1 matching over 8 bases. CDR3 length equals 14 residues. Germline loops: CDR1 SQVTM, CDR2 ANQGSEA. V was pared by 4 bases and J by 4 bases, with 8 bases of the junction left unmatched. The CDR3 DNA sequence: TGCAGCGTTGGGACAGGGAGTCCCACCACTGAAGCTTTCTTT. It encodes CSVGTGSPTTEAFF.

This clone was seen only a few times. The V and J genes are TRBV7-2 and TRBJ2-7, with 9 bases fitting TRBD1. Per the germline V gene, CDR1 is SGHTA and CDR2 is FQGNSA. The V gene end was trimmed by 7 bases and the J gene end by 3 bases; junction bases not matched to a gene: 7. The CDR3 has 14 residues. CDR3 protein: CASKRDRENYEQYF. Written as DNA, the CDR3 is TGTGCCAGCAAAAGGGACAGGGAGAACTACGAGCAGTACTTC.

The chain links TRBV6-1 to TRBJ2-3, with D unresolved. CDR3 length: 12 amino acids. Germline V gene data show CDR1 as MNHNS and CDR2 as SASEGT. V lost 6 bases and J 3 bases, leaving 7 bases between the germline ends. The CDR3, as DNA: TGTGCCAGCAGGGCCGGGACAGATACGCAGTATTTT. Its protein product is CASRAGTDTQYF.

Of note for this clone: In the same sample, other DNA sequences code for this CDR3. The J gene is TRBJ1-2, the V gene TRBV27; 10 nucleotides align to TRBD1. CDR1 and CDR2 (germline): MNHEY, SMNVEV (reference sequence). Trimming at V came to 6 bases and at J to 5 bases, leaving 3 bases not matched to a gene. The CDR3 consists of 13 residues. In DNA form, the CDR3 reads TGTGCCAGCAGCTCGGACAGGGGGTATGGCTACACCTTC. It yields the protein CASSSDRGYGYTF.

This chain joins TRBV28 and TRBJ2-3; 9 nucleotides line up with TRBD1. With V trimmed by 7 bases and J by 0 bases, 8 bases remained unmatched. The V gene's germline CDR1 is MDHEN and CDR2 SYDVKM. This CDR3 has 16 residues. The CDR3 protein is CASITLQGASTDTQYF. The DNA for the CDR3 is TGTGCCAGCATTACCCTACAGGGGGCAAGCACAGATACGCAGTATTTT.

The V call is TRBV10-2, the J call TRBJ2-1, with TRBD2 identical over 7 bases. The germline V gene encodes CDR1 WSHSY and CDR2 SAAADI. J gave up 0 bases and V 6 bases, and 5 bases lay outside the gene matches. The CDR3 contains 15 residues. Written as DNA, the CDR3 is TGCGCCAGCAGCCTCGGGGGGAACTCCTACAATGAGCAGTTCTTC. It is translated as CASSLGGNSYNEQFF.

The J gene is TRBJ1-1, the V gene TRBV11-1; D is undetermined. CDR1 and CDR2 from the germline V gene are SGHAT and FQDESV (reference sequence). The CDR3 loop spans 14 amino acids. Trimming stripped 1 base from V and 10 bases from J, with 16 bases between. This chain's CDR3 is CASSLEGNVGGAFF. DNA for the CDR3: TGTGCCAGCAGCTTAGAAGGGAACGTAGGAGGAGCTTTCTTT.

The chain is built from TRBV15 and TRBJ2-3; 7 bases match TRBD1. After removal of 9 bases from V and 2 bases from J, the junction contained 8 bases not matched to a gene. Germline V gene lookup returns CDR1 LNHNV and CDR2 YYDKDF (reference sequence). The CDR3 spans 14 residues. The CDR3 nucleotides are TGTGCCACTGCCGAGGGGGCCAACACAGATACGCAGTATTTT. Protein: CATAEGANTDTQYF.

In this sample, this clone turned up a few times. The CDR3 nucleotides read TGTGCCAGCATGGGTAGGGGAGGTCAGCCCCAGCATTTT. Protein: CASMGRGGQPQHF. The chain links TRBV2 to TRBJ1-5; the D gene is possibly TRBD1 (5 bases). The CDR3 is 13 amino acids. From germline, CDR1 is SNHLY and CDR2 FYNNEI. Trimming took 7 bases from V and 6 from J, leaving 13 bases between them.

In DNA, the CDR3 is TGTGCCAGCTCACCACGGACAGTTACAGATACGCAGTATTTT. Its protein is CASSPRTVTDTQYF. The chain links TRBV18 to TRBJ2-3; the D gene is possibly TRBD1 (6 bases). V dropped 1 base and J dropped 3 bases, with 8 bases sitting between them. The CDR3 has 14 residues. The germline CDR1 and CDR2 sequences are KGHSH and LQKENI.

The chain joins TRBV7-8 to TRBJ1-5, with D possibly matching TRBD1 (5 bases). Germline V gene lookup returns CDR1 SGHVS and CDR2 FQNEAQ. Trimming removed 4 bases from V and 4 bases from J, with 20 bases in between. CDR3 length equals 17 residues. For the CDR3, the DNA is TGTGCCAGCAGCTCCGGGGGAGGAGGGGCCCCAAATCAGCCCCAGCATTTT. Translation: CASSSGGGGAPNQPQHF. Using reference TRBV7-8 and TRBJ1-5 for the parts outside the CDR3, the full variable domain is GAGVSQSPRYKVAKRGQDVALRCDPISGHVSLFWYQQALGQGPEFLTYFQNEAQLDKSGLPSDRFFAERPEGSVSTLKIQRTQQEDSAVYLCASSSGGGGAPNQPQHFGDGTRLSIL.